This TCR beta chain was identified during a study of blood T cell repertoires in COVID-19. Original analysis: From reference gene primer amplification, estimates of nucleated cell counts were derived. Libraries were prepared by immunoSEQ multiplex PCR; TCRdb keeps only in-frame clonotypes and omits some of them. The V and J calls and clone size are taken from that table; D and trimming were inferred from the DNA. Of under 250,000 clones listed, about 80% are singletons. Between the trimmed V and J ends, which lost 3 bases and 6 bases, there was a span of 11 bases. The V gene's germline CDR1 is SQVTM and CDR2 ANQGSEA. The CDR3 loop spans 13 amino acids.

The TCR was taken from a man aged 50 to 60 with active or convalescent COVID-19. V is TRBV29-1 and J is TRBJ1-4; D not certain. Sequencing was performed on peripheral blood. CDR3 amino acids: CSVEGSRDEKLFF. In DNA, the CDR3 is TGCAGCGTTGAGGGTTCTCGGGATGAAAAACTGTTTTTT.